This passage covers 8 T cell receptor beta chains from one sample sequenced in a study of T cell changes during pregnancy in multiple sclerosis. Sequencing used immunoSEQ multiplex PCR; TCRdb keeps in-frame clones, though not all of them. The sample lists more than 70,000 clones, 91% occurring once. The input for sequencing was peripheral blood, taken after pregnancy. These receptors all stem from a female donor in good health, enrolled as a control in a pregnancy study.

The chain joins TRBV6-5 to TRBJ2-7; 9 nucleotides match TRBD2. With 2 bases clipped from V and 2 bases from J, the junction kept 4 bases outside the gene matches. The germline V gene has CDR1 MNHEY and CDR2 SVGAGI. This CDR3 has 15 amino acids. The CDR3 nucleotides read TGTGCCAGCAGTTACGGGCGGGGGGGAACCTACGAGCAGTACTTC. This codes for CASSYGRGGTYEQYF.

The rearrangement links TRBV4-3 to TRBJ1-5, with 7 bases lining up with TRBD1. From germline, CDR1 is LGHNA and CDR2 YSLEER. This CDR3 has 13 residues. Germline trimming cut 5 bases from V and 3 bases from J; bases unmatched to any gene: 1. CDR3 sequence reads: CASSRGPNQPQHF. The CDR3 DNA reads TGCGCCAGCAGCAGGGGGCCCAATCAGCCCCAGCATTTT.

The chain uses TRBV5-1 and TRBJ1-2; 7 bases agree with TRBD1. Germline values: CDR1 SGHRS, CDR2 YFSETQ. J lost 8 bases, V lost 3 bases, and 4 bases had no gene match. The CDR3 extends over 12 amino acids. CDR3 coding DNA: TGCGCCAGCAGCTCGAAGGGGGCCGGCTACACCTTC. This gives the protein CASSSKGAGYTF.

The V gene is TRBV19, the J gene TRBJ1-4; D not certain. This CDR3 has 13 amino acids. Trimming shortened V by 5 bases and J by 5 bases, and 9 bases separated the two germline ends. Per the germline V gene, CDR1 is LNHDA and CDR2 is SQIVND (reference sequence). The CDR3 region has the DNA TGTGCCAGTAGTCTCGGGAGGAATGAAAAACTGTTTTTT. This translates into CASSLGRNEKLFF.

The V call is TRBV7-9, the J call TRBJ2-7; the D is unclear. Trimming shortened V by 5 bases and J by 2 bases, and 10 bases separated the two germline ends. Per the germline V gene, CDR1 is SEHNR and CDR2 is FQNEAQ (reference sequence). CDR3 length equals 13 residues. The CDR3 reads CASSPTSAYEQYF. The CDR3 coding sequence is TGTGCCAGCAGCCCAACCTCAGCCTACGAGCAGTACTTC.

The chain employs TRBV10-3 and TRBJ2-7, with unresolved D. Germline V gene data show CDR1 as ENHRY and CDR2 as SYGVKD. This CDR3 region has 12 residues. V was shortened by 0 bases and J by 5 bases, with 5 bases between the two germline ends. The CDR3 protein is CAISESRDEQYF. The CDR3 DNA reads TGTGCCATCAGTGAGTCTCGGGACGAGCAGTACTTC.

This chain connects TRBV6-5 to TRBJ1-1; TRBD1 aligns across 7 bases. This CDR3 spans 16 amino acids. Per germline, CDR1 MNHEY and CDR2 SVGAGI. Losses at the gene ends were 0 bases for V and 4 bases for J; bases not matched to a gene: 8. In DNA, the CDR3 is TGTGCCAGCAGTTACTCATTAACAGGGGCGAGCACTGAAGCTTTCTTT. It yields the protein CASSYSLTGASTEAFF.

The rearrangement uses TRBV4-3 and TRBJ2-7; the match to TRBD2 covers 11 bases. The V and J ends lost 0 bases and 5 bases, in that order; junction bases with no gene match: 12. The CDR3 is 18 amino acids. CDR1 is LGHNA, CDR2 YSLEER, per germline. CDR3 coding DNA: TGCGCCAGCAGCCAAGAGAGAAGTAGCGGGGGGGCTCGACACGAGCAGTACTTC. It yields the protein CASSQERSSGGARHEQYF.